This T cell receptor beta chain was identified during a study of blood T cell repertoires in COVID-19. As for the study in general: Collection of acute and convalescent COVID-19 samples took place in the United States, Italy and Spain. T cells, B-cell-depleted T cells, or PBMCs provided the cDNA or gDNA that served as material.

In the source study's methods: Researchers report that nucleated cell counts were estimated from reference gene primer amplification. Some clones are missing from TCRdb's copy, which holds only in-frame ones; the method was immunoSEQ multiplex PCR. V and J calls and clone size are as listed in that table; D and trimming were resolved from the DNA. The sample includes around 71,000 clones, roughly nine tenths of them seen just once. V was shortened by 4 bases and J by 4 bases, with 12 bases between the two germline ends. Germline V gene data show CDR1 as SGHNT and CDR2 as YYREEE (reference sequence). There are 14 residues in the CDR3.

Sample: peripheral blood. This receptor was taken from a woman aged 60-75 years with acute or convalescent COVID-19. The chain has TRBV5-4 and TRBJ2-1, with D maybe TRBD1 (6 bases). CDR3 nucleotide sequence: TGTGCCAGCAGCCACCTACAGGGATACAATGAGCAGTTCTTC. Translating it yields CASSHLQGYNEQFF.